The 24 T cell receptor beta chains listed next were all sequenced from one sample in a study of blood T cell repertoires in COVID-19. Libraries were prepared by immunoSEQ multiplex PCR; TCRdb keeps only in-frame clonotypes and omits some of them. Among roughly 73,000 clones listed, 75% to 85% were seen once. The sample comprised peripheral blood. These receptors all come from a human donor in a cohort sampled during active COVID-19.

V is TRBV12-3 or TRBV12-4 and J is TRBJ2-6, with D unclear. V was clipped by 6 bases and J by 0 bases, with 3 bases between them. The CDR3 covers 13 residues. The CDR3 DNA sequence: TGTGCCAGCAGCAGCTCTGGGGCCAACGTCCTGACTTTC. It translates to CASSSSGANVLTF.

The chain uses TRBV6-5 and TRBJ2-7, with TRBD1 matching over 7 bases. The CDR3 length is 16 residues. Per the germline V gene, CDR1 is MNHEY and CDR2 is SVGAGI. After removal of 0 bases from V and 5 bases from J, the junction contained 10 bases not matched to a gene. The CDR3 region has the DNA TGTGCCAGCAGTTACTCCCGACAGGGCGCCGGCCACGAGCAGTACTTC. Translated, it gives CASSYSRQGAGHEQYF.

The table lists this clone with a count of one. The rearrangement joins TRBV20-1 to TRBJ2-3; no firm D call. Between the trimmed V and J ends, which lost 4 bases and 6 bases, there was a span of 5 bases. The CDR3 loop spans 10 amino acids. Germline lookup yields CDR1 DFQATT and CDR2 SNEGSKA (reference sequence). CDR3 nucleotide sequence: TGCAGTGCTATTCGGGATACGCAGTATTTT. Translating gives CSAIRDTQYF.

This sequence joins TRBV19 and TRBJ1-2, with 9 positions matching TRBD1. This CDR3 has 15 amino acids. Germline trimming cut 9 bases from V and 7 bases from J; bases unmatched to any gene: 15. Germline V CDR1 and CDR2: LNHDA, SQIVND (reference sequence). The CDR3 DNA is TGTGCCAGCACTCGGGACAGGGCCACCTCTATTGGCTACACCTTC. This codes for CASTRDRATSIGYTF.

The J gene is TRBJ2-1, the V gene TRBV2; D perhaps matches TRBD2 (5 bases). Germline V gene data show CDR1 as SNHLY and CDR2 as FYNNEI. Trimming removed 4 bases from V and 0 bases from J, with 10 bases in between. The CDR3 loop spans 15 amino acids. This chain's CDR3 is CASSGERSSYNEQFF. The CDR3 coding sequence is TGTGCCAGCAGTGGTGAGCGGAGCTCCTACAATGAGCAGTTCTTC.

The count of this clone is one. The gene calls are TRBV11-2 and TRBJ2-4; a weak D match, TRBD1 (6 bases). This CDR3 spans 15 amino acids. Per the germline V gene, CDR1 is SGHAT and CDR2 is FQNNGV. The V and J ends lost 3 bases and 0 bases respectively, with 9 bases between them. The CDR3 DNA is TGTGCCAGCAGCTTGCAGGGGATAGCCAAAAACATTCAGTACTTC. Residues: CASSLQGIAKNIQYF. The full variable domain, rest sourced from reference TRBV11-2 and TRBJ2-4, is EAGVAQSPRYKIIEKRQSVAFWCNPISGHATLYWYQQILGQGPKLLIQFQNNGVVDDSQLPKDRFSAERLKGVDSTLKIQPAKLEDSAVYLCASSLQGIAKNIQYFGAGTRLSVL.

With respect to this clone: Sequence at one end of the junction differs from germline and may be a read error. The chain combines TRBV4-2 with TRBJ2-1; D may be TRBD2 (5 bases). From germline, CDR1 is LGHNA and CDR2 YNFKEQ. The CDR3 spans 15 residues. The CDR3 nucleotides read TGTGCCAGCAGCCAAGATCCTAGCTCCCACAATGAGCAGTTCTTC. Amino acid sequence: CASSQDPSSHNEQFF.

The V call is TRBV11-2, the J call TRBJ1-1; D perhaps matches TRBD1 (5 bases). V was trimmed by 5 bases and J by 4 bases, leaving 11 bases between them. Germline-derived CDR1 and CDR2 are SGHAT and FQNNGV. This CDR3 is 13 amino acids long. DNA for the CDR3: TGTGCCAGCAGCCACGGGGGGAGCACTGAAGCTTTCTTT. Translation gives CASSHGGSTEAFF.

The V call is TRBV5-1, the J call TRBJ1-3; D uncertain. V lost 3 bases and J lost 0, with 13 bases in between. This CDR3 contains 16 residues. The germline V gene encodes CDR1 SGHRS and CDR2 YFSETQ. CDR3 nucleotide sequence: TGCGCCAGCAGCTCCGGGGAGGCCGTCTCTGGAAACACCATATATTTT. Translation gives CASSSGEAVSGNTIYF.

The CDR3 DNA is TGTGCCAGCAGCTTAGCTAGCGGGTCTAGCACAGATACGCAGTATTTT. Protein: CASSLASGSSTDTQYF. This chain joins TRBV7-6 and TRBJ2-3; 7 bases are a match to TRBD2. CDR1 is SGHVS and CDR2 is FNYEAQ in the germline V gene. J lost 0 bases, V lost 0 bases, and 3 bases had no gene match. The CDR3 sequence is 16 residues long.

The CDR3 nucleotides are TGTGCCAGCAGTCTCCTAGCGGGAGTTGTGGATGAGCAGTTCTTC. This sequence encodes CASSLLAGVVDEQFF. This chain links TRBV2 with TRBJ2-1; 10 bases match TRBD2. The CDR3 is made up of 15 amino acids. V lost 5 bases, J lost 8 bases, and 9 bases stayed unmatched. Germline V gene data show CDR1 as SNHLY and CDR2 as FYNNEI.

The chain recombines TRBV14 with TRBJ2-7; 9 bases agree with TRBD1. The CDR3 consists of 14 residues. Trimming at V came to 4 bases and at J to 3 bases, leaving 4 bases not matched to a gene. Germline V gene sequence: CDR1 SGHDN, CDR2 FVKESK. The CDR3, as DNA: TGTGCCAGCAGCCCGGACAGGGGCTTCTACGAGCAGTACTTC. This encodes CASSPDRGFYEQYF. Variable domain in full (rest from reference TRBV14 and TRBJ2-7): EAGVTQFPSHSVIEKGQTVTLRCDPISGHDNLYWYRRVMGKEIKFLLHFVKESKQDESGMPNNRFLAERTGGTYSTLKVQPAELEDSGVYFCASSPDRGFYEQYFGPGTRLTVT.

The chain carries TRBV2 and TRBJ1-5; no definite D call. CDR1 SNHLY and CDR2 FYNNEI come from the germline V gene. The CDR3 sequence is 13 residues long. Trimming took off 7 bases at V and 0 bases at J, with 7 bases between the two ends. CDR3 in DNA: TGTGCCAGCAATCTCTATAGCAATCAGCCCCAGCATTTT. Encoded protein: CASNLYSNQPQHF.

The rearrangement links TRBV6-5 to TRBJ2-3; D is possibly TRBD2 (5 bases). Trimming removed 4 bases at V and 3 bases at J, with 14 bases between. The CDR3 consists of 15 residues. Per the germline V gene, CDR1 is MNHEY and CDR2 is SVGAGI. CDR3 bases: TGTGCCAGCAGTTTTTCTCTTGGGGAGACAGATACGCAGTATTTT. Translating gives CASSFSLGETDTQYF.

The chain joins TRBV7-2 to TRBJ2-1; a weak D match, TRBD2 (6 bases). There are 16 residues in the CDR3. Germline CDR1 reads SGHTA; CDR2 reads FQGNSA. V was pared by 2 bases and J by 0 bases, with 11 bases between. The CDR3, as DNA: TGTGCCAGCAGCTTAATCCGGGAGAGCTCCTACAATGAGCAGTTCTTC. Translation: CASSLIRESSYNEQFF.

The chain recombines TRBV3-1 (or the pseudogene TRBV3-2) with TRBJ1-6; TRBD1 matches 7 bases. Germline CDR1 and CDR2: LGHDT and YNNKEL (reference sequence). This CDR3 has 15 amino acids. The trim removed 4 bases at V and 5 bases at J, leaving 5 bases unmatched. DNA of the CDR3: TGTGCCAGCAGCCCTTCTGGGACAGATAATTCACCCCTCCACTTT. Its protein is CASSPSGTDNSPLHF.

This rearrangement joins TRBV7-9 to TRBJ2-5; 16 bases fit TRBD2. J lost 7 bases, V lost 4 bases, and 9 bases had no gene match. CDR3 size: 17 residues. Per germline, CDR1 SEHNR and CDR2 FQNEAQ (reference sequence). CDR3 sequence (DNA): TGTGCCAGCAGCTCGGGACTAGCGGGAGGGCAGAGGGGGACCCAGTACTTC. Translating it yields CASSSGLAGGQRGTQYF.

A few counts support this clone. The rearrangement uses TRBV5-1 and TRBJ1-5, with 7 bases identical to TRBD1. Trimming cost V 5 bases and J 0 bases; bases outside gene matches: 5. This CDR3 has 15 amino acids. Germline CDR1 and CDR2: SGHRS and YFSETQ. This CDR3 is CASSSGQDSNQPQHF. The DNA of the CDR3 is TGCGCCAGCAGTTCCGGACAGGATAGCAATCAGCCCCAGCATTTT.

This chain connects TRBV10-3 to TRBJ2-7; D possibly corresponds to TRBD1 (6 bases). Germline V lookup: CDR1 ENHRY, CDR2 SYGVKD. This CDR3 has 14 amino acids. With 6 bases removed from V and 2 bases from J, the gap between germline ends came to 14 bases. DNA of the CDR3: TGTGCCATCAGAGGGAGTACAGGGACCTACGAGCAGTACTTC. This codes for CAIRGSTGTYEQYF.

The rearrangement joins TRBV6-2 or TRBV6-3 to TRBJ2-1; D not certain. Germline CDR1 MNHEY, CDR2 SVGEGT. V lost 0 bases and J 6 bases, leaving 9 bases between the germline ends. The CDR3 spans 14 residues. The CDR3 DNA follows: TGTGCCAGCAGTTACTCTCCAGGTAGCAATGAGCAGTTCTTC. Its protein product is CASSYSPGSNEQFF.

V usage is TRBV28 and J usage is TRBJ2-7; D gene unclear. This CDR3 contains 11 residues. With 3 bases removed from V and 6 bases from J, the gap between germline ends came to 6 bases. From germline, CDR1 is MDHEN and CDR2 SYDVKM. The CDR3 is CASSFFGEQYF. In DNA, the CDR3 is TGTGCCAGCAGTTTCTTCGGCGAGCAGTACTTC.

The chain joins TRBV14 to TRBJ1-1; TRBD1 matches at 7 bases. Germline V lookup: CDR1 SGHDN, CDR2 FVKESK. The CDR3 extends over 14 amino acids. V was pared by 4 bases and J by 0 bases, with 2 bases of the junction left unmatched. The CDR3 is CASSPGGLNTEAFF. The CDR3 nucleotides are TGTGCCAGCAGCCCAGGGGGATTGAACACTGAAGCTTTCTTT.

The genes are TRBV6-6 and TRBJ2-7; 9 bases are shared with TRBD2. The CDR3 totals 13 residues. Germline V gene lookup returns CDR1 MNHNY and CDR2 SVGAGI (reference sequence). V trimming: 8 bases; J trimming: 3 bases; junction bases outside the gene matches: 5. CDR3 in amino acids: CASCGLANYEQYF. The CDR3 DNA is TGTGCCAGCTGTGGACTAGCGAACTACGAGCAGTACTTC.

J is TRBJ1-2 and V is TRBV30; D call uncertain. The V gene's germline CDR1 is GTSNPN and CDR2 SVGIG (reference sequence). The CDR3 has 14 residues. With 0 bases removed from V and 7 bases from J, the gap between germline ends came to 15 bases. Written as DNA, the CDR3 is TGTGCCTGGAGTGTAAAGCTCCCTAGTGGTGGCTACACCTTC. This gives the protein CAWSVKLPSGGYTF. Combining the CDR3 with reference TRBV30 and TRBJ1-2 gives the whole variable domain SQTIHQWPATLVQPVGSPLSLECTVEGTSNPNLYWYRQAAGRGLQLLFYSVGIGQISSEVPQNLSASRPQDRQFILSSKKLLLSDSGFYLCAWSVKLPSGGYTFGSGTRLTVV.